These 27 T cell receptor beta chains were all obtained from the same sample, sequenced in a study of shared T cell receptors in the human thymus. The repertoire was sequenced with immunoSEQ multiplex PCR; TCRdb's copy has only in-frame clones and lacks some. The sample yields some 400,000 clones, just under 95% seen once. Sequencing was performed on thymocytes. The receptors originated from a human donor.

A few counts support this clone. The chain has TRBV5-8 and TRBJ2-1; D assignment may be TRBD1 or TRBD2 (5 bases each). The germline gives CDR1 SGHTS, CDR2 YDEGEE. The V and J ends lost 6 bases and 3 bases respectively, with 19 bases between them. The CDR3 length is 16 residues. The CDR3 nucleotides are TGTGCCAGCACCCTGGGCCCGGGACGGCACTACAATGAGCAGTTCTTC. Encoded protein: CASTLGPGRHYNEQFF.

V gene TRBV6-5 combines with J gene TRBJ1-2, with D perhaps TRBD1 (6 bases). The CDR3 extends over 14 amino acids. Germline loops: CDR1 MNHEY, CDR2 SVGAGI. V shed 0 bases and J shed 4 bases, with 9 bases lying between them. CDR3 DNA: TGTGCCAGCAGTTACTCCCGGACAGTCTATGGCTACACCTTC. Its translation is CASSYSRTVYGYTF.

This sequence joins TRBV11-1 and TRBJ2-3, with no clear D. Germline CDR1 and CDR2: SGHAT and FQDESV (reference sequence). With 4 bases removed from V and 4 bases from J, the gap between germline ends came to 9 bases. CDR3 length: 13 amino acids. The CDR3 loop is CASSSKQADTQYF. The CDR3 DNA reads TGTGCCAGCAGCTCAAAGCAGGCAGATACGCAGTATTTT.

V gene TRBV27 combines with J gene TRBJ1-5; tentatively, D is TRBD1 (5 bases). The germline V and J ends were trimmed by 3 bases and 2 bases, with 11 bases remaining between them. Germline V gene sequence: CDR1 MNHEY, CDR2 SMNVEV (reference sequence). This CDR3 region has 15 residues. CDR3 amino acids: CASSFAGHGNQPQHF. In nucleotides, the CDR3 is TGTGCCAGCAGTTTTGCGGGGCACGGCAATCAGCCCCAGCATTTT.

The sample holds one count of this clone. The chain recombines TRBV5-5 with TRBJ1-4; D is possibly TRBD1 (6 bases). The CDR3 is made up of 16 amino acids. The V gene lost 4 bases and the J gene lost 7 bases, with 20 bases spanning the gap. Germline V gene data show CDR1 as SGHKS and CDR2 as YYEKEE (reference sequence). The CDR3 loop reads CASSRLRGGFGEKLFF. The DNA of the CDR3 is TGTGCCAGCAGCAGATTAAGAGGGGGGTTTGGTGAAAAACTGTTTTTT. The full variable domain, in which reference TRBV5-5 and TRBJ1-4 provide the parts outside the CDR3, is DAGVTQSPTHLIKTRGQQVTLRCSPISGHKSVSWYQQVLGQGPQFIFQYYEKEERGRGNFPDRFSARQFPNYSSELNVNALLLGDSALYLCASSRLRGGFGEKLFFGSGTQLSVL.

The rearrangement joins TRBV25-1 to TRBJ2-7; TRBD1 aligns across 12 bases. Germline CDR1 reads MGHDK; CDR2 reads SYGVNS. This CDR3 comprises 17 residues. V trimming: 8 bases; J trimming: 0 bases; junction bases outside the gene matches: 11. The CDR3 is CASASGTGGRSSYEQYF. For the CDR3, the DNA is TGTGCCAGCGCCTCCGGGACAGGGGGCCGCAGCTCCTACGAGCAGTACTTC.

This chain uses TRBV27 with TRBJ2-3; D gene ambiguous. Germline lookup yields CDR1 MNHEY and CDR2 SMNVEV (reference sequence). V was pared by 3 bases and J by 1 base, with 17 bases between. The CDR3 is 17 amino acids. The CDR3 spells CASSLAALTSCTDTQYF. The CDR3 DNA reads as TGTGCCAGCAGTTTGGCAGCCCTCACCTCCTGCACAGATACGCAGTATTTT.

The table lists this clone with a count of one. The V gene is TRBV27, the J gene TRBJ1-6; a weak D match, TRBD1 (6 bases). Trimming pared 6 bases from V and 5 bases from J, leaving 14 bases between. This CDR3 region has 15 residues. Germline V gene lookup returns CDR1 MNHEY and CDR2 SMNVEV (reference sequence). CDR3 nucleotides: TGTGCCAGCAGCTCCCGGGGGCGGGATAATTCACCCCTCCACTTT. It codes for CASSSRGRDNSPLHF.

CDR3 residues: CAISDIAGELFF. In nucleotides, the CDR3 is TGTGCCATCAGTGATATCGCCGGGGAGCTGTTTTTT. The gene calls are TRBV10-3 and TRBJ2-2; D gene unclear. Germline assignment: CDR1 ENHRY and CDR2 SYGVKD. The V end lost 3 bases, the J end lost 6 bases, and 5 bases lay between the germline ends. CDR3 length: 12 amino acids.

The V call is TRBV19, the J call TRBJ2-7; tentative D call: TRBD1 (6 bases). Germline V lookup: CDR1 LNHDA, CDR2 SQIVND (reference sequence). The germline V and J ends were trimmed by 6 bases and 3 bases, with 15 bases remaining between them. The CDR3 length is 14 residues. CDR3 loop: CASRGGTRNYEQYF. The CDR3 nucleotides are TGTGCCAGTAGGGGTGGGACACGGAACTACGAGCAGTACTTC.

V is TRBV2 and J is TRBJ2-1, with 11 bases that match TRBD2. After removal of 6 bases from V and 7 bases from J, the junction contained 8 bases not matched to a gene. Germline CDR1 reads SNHLY; CDR2 reads FYNNEI. This CDR3 contains 15 residues. CDR3 nucleotide sequence: TGTGCCAGCAGATTAGCGGGAGGGAGATTGAATGAGCAGTTCTTC. Its translation: CASRLAGGRLNEQFF.

This rearrangement joins TRBV18 to TRBJ2-5, with D possibly matching TRBD1 (9 bases). Trimming left V 3 bases short and J 3 bases short, with 26 bases between. Germline CDR1 reads KGHSH; CDR2 reads LQKENI. CDR3 size: 19 residues. The CDR3 sequence: CASSPGTGPNGRAEETQYF. For the CDR3, the DNA is TGTGCCAGCTCACCCGGGACAGGGCCCAACGGGAGGGCGGAAGAGACCCAGTACTTC.

This clone was seen just once. V and J are TRBV27 and TRBJ2-7, with D perhaps matching TRBD1 or TRBD2 (5 bases each). The germline V gene has CDR1 MNHEY and CDR2 SMNVEV (reference sequence). This CDR3 has 14 amino acids. The germline V and J ends were trimmed by 5 bases and 0 bases, with 11 bases remaining between them. The CDR3 coding sequence is TGTGCCAGCAGTGCCTGGGACGGCTCCTACGAGCAGTACTTC. Its translation: CASSAWDGSYEQYF.

The chain is built from TRBV4-2 and TRBJ2-3, with 7 bases that match TRBD1. V lost 1 base and J lost 5; bases outside the gene matches: 9. From germline, CDR1 is LGHNA and CDR2 YNFKEQ. The length of the CDR3 is 16 residues. The CDR3 nucleotides read TGTGCCAGCAGCCAAGTCGGCACAGGGGCTAAAGATACGCAGTATTTT. Protein sequence: CASSQVGTGAKDTQYF.

The rearrangement links TRBV19 to TRBJ2-7, with 7 positions matching TRBD2. This CDR3 has 14 amino acids. V dropped 5 bases and J dropped 3; count of bases not matched to a gene: 7. Per the germline V gene, CDR1 is LNHDA and CDR2 is SQIVND (reference sequence). The CDR3 reads CASSWEGPHYEQYF. As DNA, the CDR3 is TGTGCCAGTAGTTGGGAGGGACCCCACTACGAGCAGTACTTC.

This sequence joins TRBV11-2 and TRBJ2-1; perhaps TRBD2 as D (6 bases). The germline gives CDR1 SGHAT, CDR2 FQNNGV. V was trimmed by 0 bases and J by 8 bases, leaving 11 bases between them. This CDR3 comprises 14 residues. DNA of the CDR3: TGTGCCAGCAGCTTAGATACTAGCCTCGATGAGCAGTTCTTC. It codes for CASSLDTSLDEQFF.

The chain has TRBV10-2 and TRBJ2-3; 9 positions agree with TRBD1. This CDR3 is 16 amino acids long. The ends lost 5 bases at V and 1 base at J; junction bases unmatched: 7. Germline values: CDR1 WSHSY, CDR2 SAAADI. The CDR3 is CASSPDRGGGTDTQYF. The CDR3 DNA reads as TGCGCCAGCAGTCCGGACAGGGGAGGGGGCACAGATACGCAGTATTTT.

This clone came up once. The chain is built from TRBV28 and TRBJ2-2; 11 nucleotides align to TRBD2. Losses at the gene ends were 4 bases for V and 1 base for J; bases not matched to a gene: 2. CDR3 size: 16 residues. Germline CDR1 is MDHEN and CDR2 is SYDVKM. The CDR3 region is CASSSGTSGNTGELFF. The CDR3 DNA reads TGTGCCAGCAGTTCCGGGACTAGCGGGAACACCGGGGAGCTGTTTTTT.

The gene calls are TRBV28 and TRBJ1-2; D gene uncertain. CDR3 length equals 14 residues. V was cut by 7 bases and J by 4 bases, with 16 bases left in between. Germline values: CDR1 MDHEN, CDR2 SYDVKM. This CDR3 reads CASKRWGLGYGYTF. For the CDR3, the DNA is TGTGCCAGCAAGAGATGGGGTCTTGGCTATGGCTACACCTTC.

V is TRBV5-4 and J is TRBJ2-5; TRBD1 matches 12 bases. V shed 0 bases and J 5 bases; nucleotides not matched to a gene: 8. The CDR3 is 17 amino acids. Per germline, CDR1 SGHNT and CDR2 YYREEE (reference sequence). The CDR3 protein is CASSLGDRGPPRETQYF. CDR3 DNA: TGTGCCAGCAGCTTGGGGGACAGGGGGCCACCCCGGGAGACCCAGTACTTC.

This chain links TRBV7-6 with TRBJ2-7; weak D call: TRBD2 (6 bases). This CDR3 contains 15 residues. V dropped 3 bases and J dropped 2 bases, with 14 bases sitting between them. Germline values: CDR1 SGHVS, CDR2 FNYEAQ. The CDR3 nucleotides read TGTGCCAGCAGCTTTGGTAGCGGACCTACCTACGAGCAGTACTTC. Amino acid sequence: CASSFGSGPTYEQYF. The full variable domain, rest sourced from reference TRBV7-6 and TRBJ2-7, is GAGVSQSPRYKVTKRGQDVALRCDPISGHVSLYWYRQALGQGPEFLTYFNYEAQQDKSGLPNDRFSAERPEGSISTLTIQRTEQRDSAMYRCASSFGSGPTYEQYFGPGTRLTVT.

The V gene is TRBV27, the J gene TRBJ2-1; 11 bases align to TRBD2. Per germline, CDR1 MNHEY and CDR2 SMNVEV (reference sequence). V lost 2 bases, J lost 4 bases, and 7 bases stayed unmatched. The CDR3 spans 17 residues. Here the CDR3 DNA reads TGTGCCAGCAGTTTACCACGACTAGCGGGGATTTACAATGAGCAGTTCTTC. Translation gives CASSLPRLAGIYNEQFF.

The chain recombines TRBV6-6 with TRBJ1-5, with TRBD1 as a possible D gene (5 bases). The CDR3 totals 15 residues. Looked up from germline, CDR1 is MNHNY and CDR2 is SVGAGI (reference sequence). The V and J ends lost 0 bases and 3 bases respectively, with 9 bases between them. DNA of the CDR3: TGTGCCAGCAGTTACTCCGGAGGGACCAATCAGCCCCAGCATTTT. Its translation: CASSYSGGTNQPQHF.

This rearrangement joins TRBV6-5 to TRBJ1-1; the D is unclear. Germline V CDR1 and CDR2: MNHEY, SVGAGI. The CDR3 length is 15 residues. V lost 0 bases and J lost 2, with 10 bases in between. Written as DNA, the CDR3 is TGTGCCAGCAGTTACTCGTCATATATTAACACTGAAGCTTTCTTT. This encodes CASSYSSYINTEAFF.

The chain uses TRBV15 and TRBJ2-7; TRBD2 agrees at 13 bases. The length of the CDR3 is 21 residues. Germline assignment: CDR1 LNHNV and CDR2 YYDKDF (reference sequence). With V trimmed by 2 bases and J by 3 bases, 19 bases remained unmatched. The CDR3 here is CATSRHKATSGRRRLDYEQYF. CDR3 bases: TGTGCCACCAGCAGACATAAGGCGACTAGCGGGAGGAGGAGGCTTGACTACGAGCAGTACTTC.

V usage is TRBV27 and J usage is TRBJ1-1; D is perhaps TRBD1 (6 bases). Germline loops: CDR1 MNHEY, CDR2 SMNVEV (reference sequence). The V end lost 7 bases, the J end lost 4 bases, and 13 bases lay between the germline ends. The CDR3 runs 13 residues. CDR3 DNA: TGTGCCAGCACCAGGGGCGGGGGCACTGAAGCTTTCTTT. It yields the protein CASTRGGGTEAFF.

The CDR3 sequence: CASSPHDSERRETQYF. The DNA of the CDR3 is TGTGCCAGCAGCCCTCATGATTCGGAAAGGAGGGAGACCCAGTACTTC. The chain uses TRBV5-8 and TRBJ2-5; D is perhaps TRBD2 (5 bases). CDR1 and CDR2 from the germline V gene are SGHTS and YDEGEE. Trimming shortened V by 4 bases and J by 5 bases, and 21 bases separated the two germline ends. The CDR3 spans 16 residues.